The 20 T cell receptor beta chains listed next were all sequenced from one sample in a study of blood T cell repertoires in COVID-19. TCRdb's table, derived via immunoSEQ multiplex PCR, lists solely in-frame clones and lacks some. The sample yields hundreds of thousands of clones, roughly 85% seen once. The source material was PBMCs or T cells enriched from blood (not recorded which). The source of these receptors is a woman in her 50s who had recovered from COVID-19.

V usage is TRBV6-5 and J usage is TRBJ1-5, with TRBD1 matching over 8 bases. CDR3 length equals 15 residues. The junction had 7 bases not matched to a gene; V was cut back by 8 bases and J by 1 base. Germline loops: CDR1 MNHEY, CDR2 SVGAGI. The CDR3 region is CASAQGERSNQPQHF. The CDR3 DNA reads as TGTGCCAGCGCACAGGGGGAGAGGAGCAATCAGCCCCAGCATTTT.

The table lists this clone with a count of one. The chain is built from TRBV20-1 and TRBJ2-5; the match to TRBD1 covers 7 bases. Germline trimming cut 6 bases from V and 7 bases from J; bases unmatched to any gene: 5. CDR1 and CDR2 (germline): DFQATT, SNEGSKA (reference sequence). There are 11 residues in the CDR3. CDR3 sequence reads: CSARTGGTQYF. CDR3 in DNA: TGCAGTGCAAGGACAGGCGGGACCCAGTACTTC.

The chain uses TRBV7-9 and TRBJ1-2; 7 bases are a match to TRBD1. The CDR3 runs to 11 residues. J lost 8 bases, V lost 8 bases, and 5 bases had no gene match. The V gene's germline CDR1 is SEHNR and CDR2 FQNEAQ (reference sequence). CDR3: CASGRGRGYTF. The CDR3 nucleotides are TGTGCCAGCGGAAGGGGGCGAGGCTACACCTTC.

This chain uses TRBV6-5 with TRBJ2-1; 7 bases are a match to TRBD1. CDR3 length: 14 amino acids. V lost 6 bases, J lost 6 bases, and 8 bases stayed unmatched. The germline V gene has CDR1 MNHEY and CDR2 SVGAGI. The CDR3 loop is CASRNYRGGNEQFF. CDR3 coding DNA: TGTGCCAGCAGAAATTACAGGGGTGGCAATGAGCAGTTCTTC.

The chain links TRBV18 to TRBJ2-2; D might be TRBD2 (5 bases). V lost 6 bases, J lost 3 bases, and 17 bases lay in between. The CDR3 runs 16 residues. Germline values: CDR1 KGHSH, CDR2 LQKENI. CDR3 in amino acids: CASSSVGEGDTGELFF. CDR3 DNA: TGTGCCAGCTCTTCCGTGGGAGAAGGTGACACCGGGGAGCTGTTTTTT.

J is TRBJ1-5 and V is TRBV18; D might be TRBD1 (6 bases). The ends were cut back, 2 bases at V and 4 bases at J, with 12 bases in the middle. This CDR3 region has 15 residues. Per germline, CDR1 KGHSH and CDR2 LQKENI. The CDR3 nucleotides read TGTGCCAGCTCACCAACCGGACAGCGGAATCAGCCCCAGCATTTT. Translation: CASSPTGQRNQPQHF.

The chain employs TRBV30 and TRBJ2-2, with TRBD1 as a possible D gene (6 bases). The CDR3 is 15 amino acids. Germline-derived CDR1 and CDR2 are GTSNPN and SVGIG (reference sequence). V was trimmed by 4 bases and J by 7 bases, leaving 19 bases between them. The CDR3 nucleotides read TGTGCCTGGATCAGGGGCCCCGAGGTCGGCGGGGAGCTGTTTTTT. It is translated as CAWIRGPEVGGELFF.

The rearrangement links TRBV18 to TRBJ1-4; 7 positions agree with TRBD1. J gave up 10 bases and V 3 bases, and 5 bases lay outside the gene matches. CDR3 size: 13 residues. Germline-derived CDR1 and CDR2 are KGHSH and LQKENI. The CDR3 sequence is CASSPSGGIKLFF. As DNA, the CDR3 is TGTGCCAGCTCACCTTCAGGGGGAATAAAACTGTTTTTT. Filled out from reference TRBV18 and TRBJ1-4, the complete variable domain reads NAGVMQNPRHLVRRRGQEARLRCSPMKGHSHVYWYRQLPEEGLKFMVYLQKENIIDESGMPKERFSAEFPKEGPSILRIQQVVRGDSAAYFCASSPSGGIKLFFGSGTQLSVL.

This chain joins TRBV27 and TRBJ1-5; TRBD1 matches at 8 bases. V shed 10 bases and J 5 bases; nucleotides not matched to a gene: 10. CDR1 and CDR2 from the germline V gene are MNHEY and SMNVEV (reference sequence). The CDR3 is 14 residues long. In DNA, the CDR3 is TGTGCCACTAAACGTGACAGGGGCGATCAGCCCCAGCATTTT. Encoded protein: CATKRDRGDQPQHF.

The chain joins TRBV1 to TRBJ1-2. TRBV1 is a pseudogene segment. The CDR3 sequence is 18 residues long. CDR3 sequence reads: CTSSQDGGTYRSNYGYTF. The CDR3 DNA is TGCACCAGCAGCCAAGATGGGGGGACTTACCGGTCGAACTATGGCTACACCTTC.

With regard to this clone: At the DNA level, this CDR3 is encoded by other sequences in the same sample as well. The chain joins TRBV5-1 to TRBJ1-2; D perhaps matches TRBD1 (5 bases). The CDR3 runs to 13 residues. The germline gives CDR1 SGHRS, CDR2 YFSETQ. V gave up 0 bases and J gave up 4 bases, with 7 bases separating them. CDR3 in DNA: TGCGCCAGCAGCTTGGGACAGAGCTATGGCTACACCTTC. Translated, it gives CASSLGQSYGYTF.

In regard to this clone: This sample includes further DNA sequences coding for the same CDR3. The chain links TRBV29-1 to TRBJ1-2; a possible D gene is TRBD1 (6 bases). Germline CDR1 and CDR2: SQVTM and ANQGSEA. This CDR3 region has 12 residues. The ends were cut back, 4 bases at V and 2 bases at J, with 8 bases in the middle. The CDR3 sequence: CSVARGNYGYTF. In DNA form, the CDR3 reads TGCAGCGTTGCTAGGGGGAACTATGGCTACACCTTC. The complete variable domain, with remaining parts taken from reference TRBV29-1 and TRBJ1-2, reads SAVISQKPSRDICQRGTSLTIQCQVDSQVTMMFWYRQQPGQSLTLIATANQGSEATYESGFVIDKFPISRPNLTFSTLTVSNMSPEDSSIYLCSVARGNYGYTFGSGTRLTVV.

This rearrangement joins TRBV5-1 to TRBJ2-1; 15 bases map to TRBD2. This CDR3 is 21 amino acids long. CDR1 SGHRS and CDR2 YFSETQ come from the germline V gene. Germline trimming cut 0 bases from V and 8 bases from J; bases unmatched to any gene: 18. Here the CDR3 DNA reads TGCGCCAGCAGCTTGGTTGGGAGAAGGACTAGCGGGAGGGCTTCTGTCCATGAGCAGTTCTTC. As protein: CASSLVGRRTSGRASVHEQFF.

The chain uses TRBV12-3 or TRBV12-4 and TRBJ1-2; perhaps TRBD1 as D (5 bases). The CDR3 is made up of 13 amino acids. Deletions cut 6 bases from V and 6 bases from J, with 14 bases between. CDR3 protein: CASSPDWTNGYTF. DNA of the CDR3: TGTGCCAGCAGCCCAGACTGGACAAATGGCTACACCTTC.

The gene calls are TRBV6-5 and TRBJ2-3; no definite D call. V lost 8 bases and J 2 bases, leaving 8 bases between the germline ends. The germline gives CDR1 MNHEY, CDR2 SVGAGI. The CDR3 is 12 residues long. DNA of the CDR3: TGTGCCAGCCACAGCTACACAGATACGCAGTATTTT. It encodes CASHSYTDTQYF.

The J gene is TRBJ2-1, the V gene TRBV2, with 8 bases aligning to TRBD1. This CDR3 has 14 amino acids. Trimming removed 3 bases from V and 2 bases from J; junction bases left unmatched: 0. Germline V gives CDR1 SNHLY, CDR2 FYNNEI. The CDR3 sequence: CASSEDRAYNEQFF. In DNA, the CDR3 is TGTGCCAGCAGTGAGGACAGGGCCTACAATGAGCAGTTCTTC.

The chain is built from TRBV7-2 and TRBJ2-1; D may be TRBD2 (6 bases). The V and J ends lost 1 base and 0 bases respectively, with 7 bases between them. In germline, CDR1 is SGHTA, CDR2 FQGNSA. This CDR3 contains 15 residues. The CDR3, as DNA: TGTGCCAGCAGCTTAGTGGGGGGCTCCTACAATGAGCAGTTCTTC. Its translation is CASSLVGGSYNEQFF.

The V call is TRBV9, the J call TRBJ1-1, with 8 bases that match TRBD1. There are 14 residues in the CDR3. The germline gives CDR1 SGDLS, CDR2 YYNGEE. The ends lost 3 bases at V and 3 bases at J; junction bases unmatched: 4. The CDR3 coding sequence is TGTGCCAGCAGCGGACAGGGGAGGGACACTGAAGCTTTCTTT. Translated, it gives CASSGQGRDTEAFF.

This clone has a handful of counts. This chain connects TRBV9 to TRBJ2-1; 12 nucleotides align to TRBD1. This CDR3 region has 17 residues. Trimming took 0 bases from V and 3 from J; bases not matched to a gene: 4. CDR1 is SGDLS and CDR2 is YYNGEE in the germline V gene. CDR3 in DNA: TGTGCCAGCAGCGTAGGAGGGACAGGGGGCCTCTACAATGAGCAGTTCTTC. It specifies CASSVGGTGGLYNEQFF. Looking up the rest from reference TRBV9 and TRBJ2-1 gives the full variable domain: DSGVTQTPKHLITATGQRVTLRCSPRSGDLSVYWYQQSLDQGLQFLIQYYNGEERAKGNILERFSAQQFPDLHSELNLSSLELGDSALYFCASSVGGTGGLYNEQFFGPGTRLTVL.

This clone was counted only a few times. The rearrangement links TRBV27 to TRBJ1-5; the D is unclear. Deletions cut 2 bases from V and 4 bases from J, with 6 bases between. CDR1 is MNHEY, CDR2 SMNVEV, per germline (reference sequence). This CDR3 has 13 amino acids. Here the CDR3 DNA reads TGTGCCAGCAGTTTAGGGCAGAATCAGCCCCAGCATTTT. Translated: CASSLGQNQPQHF.